The following is a T cell receptor beta chain sequence with its context. The antigen is undetermined. These data come from a study of blood T cells in healthy people across ages. Overall study results and limits: Per million T cells, TCR beta diversity dropped about linearly as age rose.

There were at least 5.5 micrograms of total RNA extracted from every sample. Next came a second PCR, run for about 6 to 11 cycles, which used a sample-barcoded 5' primer along with a J-beta primer mix. One entry per CDR3 protein, called by TCRdb with MiXCR from the 5' RACE reads. The table has under 1,100,000 distinct CDR3 sequences, roughly 24% seen once. Germline values: CDR1 LNHDA, CDR2 SQIVND (reference sequence). CDR3 size: 14 residues. The data were also submitted as part of a second study, on T cells of mothers and their children. As that report states: Samples were obtained from a few healthy Caucasian mothers and their six children. Related mother-child pairs shared slightly more overlap than unrelated pairs, but the difference was non-significant.

The source is a girl aged 2-10 years in good health. The specimen sequenced was blood. The chain recombines TRBV19 with TRBJ2-1, with 12 bases fitting TRBD1. The end of the DNA fits TRBJ2-5 better, so the J call may be wrong. CDR3 sequence reads: CASTTGQGAETQYF. In nucleotides, the CDR3 is TGTGCCAGTACCACGGGACAGGGGGCAGAGACCCAGTACTTC.